This T cell receptor beta chain comes out of a study of early T cells in non-severe SARS-CoV-2 infection. Germline loops: CDR1 KGHSH, CDR2 LQKENI. The CDR3 runs to 17 residues. Trimming stripped 0 bases from V and 0 bases from J, with 9 bases between. TCRdb ran MiXCR on the 5' RACE reads and lists one entry per CDR3 protein. The profile shows some 59,000 distinct CDR3 sequences, 7.5% to 9% of them singletons. The genes are TRBV18 and TRBJ2-6, with D unresolved. This receptor was identified in an adult who was a healthcare worker with PCR-confirmed SARS-CoV-2 infection or an uninfected control (not recorded which). The sequences come from whole blood, collected at baseline. The CDR3 nucleotides read TGTGCCAGCTCACCACCAGGGATTGGCTCTGGGGCCAACGTCCTGACTTTC. Its translation is CASSPPGIGSGANVLTF.